These 9 T cell receptor beta chains share one sample of origin, sequenced in a study of blood T cell repertoires in COVID-19. The protocol was immunoSEQ multiplex PCR, while the TCRdb copy is restricted to in-frame clones and leaves out a portion. The sample has some 120,000 clones, more than 75% seen once. The material sequenced was peripheral blood. The receptors were sampled from a human donor in a cohort sampled during active COVID-19.

This sequence joins TRBV6-5 and TRBJ2-5; 7 positions match TRBD2. The CDR3 spans 15 residues. The junction had 6 bases not matched to a gene; V was cut back by 0 bases and J by 5 bases. Germline CDR1 and CDR2: MNHEY and SVGAGI. Here the CDR3 reads CASSYSLGGRETQYF. The CDR3 DNA reads TGTGCCAGCAGTTACTCCTTGGGAGGGCGCGAGACCCAGTACTTC.

The chain employs TRBV27 and TRBJ2-7; a weak D match, TRBD2 (5 bases). The CDR3 length is 15 residues. V dropped 5 bases and J dropped 4 bases, with 18 bases sitting between them. The germline V gene encodes CDR1 MNHEY and CDR2 SMNVEV (reference sequence). The CDR3 sequence: CASSQGGLRSYEQYF. The CDR3 bases are TGTGCCAGCAGTCAAGGAGGTCTTAGGTCGTACGAGCAGTACTTC.

Many counts were recorded for this clone. V is TRBV3-1 (or the pseudogene TRBV3-2) and J is TRBJ1-5, with no clear D. The V end was cut by 1 base, the J end by 9 bases, with 7 bases between. Germline V gives CDR1 LGHDT, CDR2 YNNKEL (reference sequence). The CDR3 runs to 12 residues. CDR3 DNA sequence: TGTGCCAGCAGCCAAGGTTCCGGGCCCCAGCATTTT. Its protein is CASSQGSGPQHF.

This clone has a single count. The chain joins TRBV7-5 to TRBJ1-6; the table's D call TRBD1 went unverified against the DNA. TRBV7-5 is tagged as a pseudogene. The CDR3 sequence is 18 residues long. The CDR3 reads CARSLEGTGRDYNSPLHF. The CDR3 region has the DNA TGTGCCAGAAGCTTAGAAGGGACAGGGCGAGACTATAATTCACCCCTCCACTTT.

The rearrangement links TRBV21-1 to TRBJ1-5. TRBV21-1 is a recognized pseudogene. This CDR3 contains 14 residues. CDR3 DNA: TGTGCCAGCAGCGCCCCGAGGGAGCCTCAGCCCCAGCATTTT. The encoded protein is CASSAPREPQPQHF.

V and J are TRBV2 and TRBJ2-7; 12 bases align to TRBD2. Germline V gene sequence: CDR1 SNHLY, CDR2 FYNNEI. This CDR3 is 15 amino acids long. With 3 bases clipped from V and 4 bases from J, the junction kept 4 bases outside the gene matches. The CDR3 sequence: CASSETSGGPYEQYF. DNA for the CDR3: TGTGCCAGCAGTGAGACTAGCGGGGGCCCTTACGAGCAGTACTTC.

This chain uses TRBV2 with TRBJ1-5; 8 bases fit TRBD1. The CDR3 is made up of 15 amino acids. Germline CDR1 and CDR2: SNHLY and FYNNEI. With 4 bases clipped from V and 0 bases from J, the junction kept 2 bases outside the gene matches. The CDR3 nucleotides read TGTGCCAGCAGTGCGGGACAGGATAGCAATCAGCCCCAGCATTTT. Translated, it gives CASSAGQDSNQPQHF.

The V and J genes are TRBV6-1 and TRBJ1-2; D perhaps matches TRBD1 (5 bases). The CDR3 loop spans 13 amino acids. CDR1 is MNHNS, CDR2 SASEGT, per germline. V was cut by 2 bases and J by 3 bases, with 7 bases left in between. The DNA for the CDR3 is TGTGCCAGCAGTGAAAGGGGCCACTATGGCTACACCTTC. Translated, it gives CASSERGHYGYTF.

This chain's CDR3 is CAIQSGPPSNTGELFF. DNA of the CDR3: TGCGCCATCCAATCTGGCCCACCTTCGAACACCGGGGAGCTGTTTTTT. The chain employs TRBV10-2 and TRBJ2-2; D unresolved. Trimming pared 10 bases from V and 0 bases from J, leaving 18 bases between. The CDR3 length is 16 residues. CDR1 and CDR2 from the germline V gene are WSHSY and SAAADI.